This T cell receptor beta chain was captured in a study of a mutant IDH1 vaccine in newly diagnosed glioma. For the study at large: The study started vaccination 4-6 weeks after radiotherapy alone, or with temozolomide cycles. Treated patients showed a male proportion of approximately 62%, a female proportion of around 40%, and a mean age of approximately 40 years.

Assay: immunoSEQ multiplex PCR; the TCRdb copy retains only in-frame clones and omits some. Among about 40,000 clones listed, about 80% were seen once. The CDR3 is made up of 15 amino acids. Germline V CDR1 and CDR2: SGHAT, FQNNGV. The junction had 5 bases not matched to a gene; V was cut back by 1 base and J by 2 bases. This clone was counted between two and nine times. Its antigen is undetermined. Time point meaning: week 35, safety follow-up. A 20-mer mutant IDH1 peptide at 300 ug was injected subcutaneously with topical imiquimod. This receptor was taken from a woman between 50 and 59 years old with glioma. This specimen was PBMCs, taken from a glioma patient whose treatment included an IDH1 peptide vaccine. This chain connects TRBV11-2 to TRBJ2-7; 7 bases line up with TRBD1. The CDR3 DNA sequence: TGTGCCAGCAGCTTAGTGGGCACAGGGGCCTACGAGCAGTACTTC. It specifies CASSLVGTGAYEQYF. The whole variable domain, filled in from reference TRBV11-2 and TRBJ2-7, reads EAGVAQSPRYKIIEKRQSVAFWCNPISGHATLYWYQQILGQGPKLLIQFQNNGVVDDSQLPKDRFSAERLKGVDSTLKIQPAKLEDSAVYLCASSLVGTGAYEQYFGPGTRLTVT.